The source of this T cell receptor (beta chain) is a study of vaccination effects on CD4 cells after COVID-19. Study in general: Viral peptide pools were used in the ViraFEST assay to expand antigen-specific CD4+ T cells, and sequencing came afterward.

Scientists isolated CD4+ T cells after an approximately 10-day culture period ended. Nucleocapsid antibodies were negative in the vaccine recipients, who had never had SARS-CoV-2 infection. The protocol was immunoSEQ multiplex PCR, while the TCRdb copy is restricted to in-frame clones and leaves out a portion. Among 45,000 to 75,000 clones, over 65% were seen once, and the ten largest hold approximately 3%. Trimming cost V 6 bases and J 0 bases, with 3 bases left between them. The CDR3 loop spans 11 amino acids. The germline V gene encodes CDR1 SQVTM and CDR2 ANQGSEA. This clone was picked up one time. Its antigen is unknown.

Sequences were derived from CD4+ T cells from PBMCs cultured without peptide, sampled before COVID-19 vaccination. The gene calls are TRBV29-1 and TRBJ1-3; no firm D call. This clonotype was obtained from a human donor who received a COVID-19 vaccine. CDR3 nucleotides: TGCAGCGTCATCTCTGGAAACACCATATATTTT. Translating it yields CSVISGNTIYF. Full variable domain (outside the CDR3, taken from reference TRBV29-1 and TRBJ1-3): SAVISQKPSRDICQRGTSLTIQCQVDSQVTMMFWYRQQPGQSLTLIATANQGSEATYESGFVIDKFPISRPNLTFSTLTVSNMSPEDSSIYLCSVISGNTIYFGEGSWLTVV.